This T cell receptor beta chain was retrieved from a study of T cell clusters in autoimmune cytopenias. At the level of the study: TRB sequencing had a median about 49,000 reads and 2,500 or so distinct clonotypes per sample. Study-wide findings and caveats: TRB repertoire shifts in secondary cytopenia and chronic lymphocytic leukemia mostly reflected lymphoma, not autoimmunity. Clustering suggested that physiological T cell clusters were missing in primary autoimmune cytopenia patients. The cluster-lack signature was not seen for secondary cytopenia versus chronic lymphocytic leukemia.

This clonotype is classed as medium-sized by frequency. The target antigen is unknown. TRB was amplified from 250 ng of peripheral blood genomic DNA per sample. Multiplex touch-down PCR amplified TRB using TRB-A and TRB-B pools in one tube. Reprocessing the multiplex PCR reads, TCRdb reports a single entry for every CDR3 protein and omits DNA. The sample includes over 2,000 distinct CDR3 sequences. The TCR originated in a human donor with an autoimmune cytopenia or autoimmune hepatitis (not recorded which). Material for sequencing was peripheral blood.

The CDR3 here is CASLPGQAGFTGNEQFF. This chain connects TRBV19 to TRBJ2-1; TCRdb's D gene call, TRBD1, goes unchecked for lack of DNA. There are 17 residues in the CDR3. Germline V gives CDR1 LNHDA, CDR2 SQIVND (reference sequence). The full variable domain, its missing parts supplied by reference TRBV19 and TRBJ2-1, is DGGITQSPKYLFRKEGQNVTLSCEQNLNHDAMYWYRQDPGQGLRLIYYSQIVNDFQKGDIAEGYSVSREKKESFPLTVTSAQKNPTAFYLCASLPGQAGFTGNEQFFGPGTRLTVL.